This T cell receptor (beta chain) came from a study of T cells in Graves' hyperthyroidism and ophthalmopathy. Study-level results: Researchers report that a 13 V-J model separated ophthalmopathy from stable hyperthyroidism.

This clonotype was found many times. Antigen specificity is unknown. TCR beta CDR3 sequences were amplified from RNA transcripts. TCR CDR3 regions were first amplified by RT-PCR with HTBI primers. MiXCR, applied by TCRdb to the multiplex PCR reads, yields one record per CDR3 protein. The sample records more than 300,000 distinct CDR3 sequences, about a sixth being singletons. Germline assignment: CDR1 SGHAT and CDR2 FQNNGV. V lost 5 bases and J lost 6, with 16 bases in between. The CDR3 consists of 14 residues. This sequence joins TRBV11-2 and TRBJ1-1; D might be TRBD1 (6 bases). The receptor was isolated from a woman in her thirties with Graves' hyperthyroidism that later progressed to Graves' ophthalmopathy. Sequencing was done on a sample of blood. This chain's CDR3 is CASSTATGGPEAFF. In DNA, the CDR3 is TGTGCCAGCAGCACCGCCACCGGGGGCCCTGAAGCTTTCTTT.